This TCR beta chain was captured by sequencing in a study of blood T cell repertoires in COVID-19. Whole-study context: Nucleic acid was either cDNA or gDNA, and it came from T cells, B-cell-depleted T cells, or PBMCs.

After removal of 7 bases from V and 0 bases from J, the junction contained 2 bases not matched to a gene. The CDR3 has 13 amino acids. Per the germline V gene, CDR1 is MDHEN and CDR2 is SYDVKM. Authors' methods: Using reference gene primer amplification, nucleated cell counts were estimated. Using immunoSEQ multiplex PCR, the repertoire was profiled, and TCRdb retains in-frame clones only, with some absent. V, J and clone size derive from that table, while D and trimming were established from the DNA sequence. Among fewer than 150,000 clones listed, 88% were seen once. Input material: peripheral blood. The TCR comes from a woman between 50 and 59 years old with active or convalescent COVID-19. This chain connects TRBV28 to TRBJ2-7, with 8 bases aligning to TRBD1. The CDR3, as DNA: TGTGCCAGCACAGGGGGCAACTCCTACGAGCAGTACTTC. Residues: CASTGGNSYEQYF.